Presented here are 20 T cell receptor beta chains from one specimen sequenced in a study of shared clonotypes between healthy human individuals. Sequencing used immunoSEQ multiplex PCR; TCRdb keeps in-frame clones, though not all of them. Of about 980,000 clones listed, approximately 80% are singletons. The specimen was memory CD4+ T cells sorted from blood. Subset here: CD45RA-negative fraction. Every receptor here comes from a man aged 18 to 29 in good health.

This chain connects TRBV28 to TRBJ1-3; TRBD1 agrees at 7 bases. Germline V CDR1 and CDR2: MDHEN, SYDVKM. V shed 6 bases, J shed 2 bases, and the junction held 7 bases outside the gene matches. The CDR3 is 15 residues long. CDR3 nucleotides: TGTGCCAGCAGGGGGTGGCAGGGGGCTGGAAACACCATATATTTT. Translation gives CASRGWQGAGNTIYF.

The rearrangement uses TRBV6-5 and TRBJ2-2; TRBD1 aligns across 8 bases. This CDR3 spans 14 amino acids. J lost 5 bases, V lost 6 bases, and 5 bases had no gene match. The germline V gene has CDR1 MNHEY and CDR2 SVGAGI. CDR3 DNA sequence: TGTGCCAGCAGGGGGACAGGCAAAACCGGGGAGCTGTTTTTT. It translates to CASRGTGKTGELFF.

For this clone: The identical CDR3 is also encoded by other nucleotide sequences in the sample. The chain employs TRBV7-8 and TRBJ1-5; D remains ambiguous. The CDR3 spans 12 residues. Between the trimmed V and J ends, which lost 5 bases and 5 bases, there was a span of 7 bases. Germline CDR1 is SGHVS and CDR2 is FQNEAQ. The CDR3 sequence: CASSLFDQPQHF. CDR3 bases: TGTGCCAGCAGCCTGTTCGATCAGCCCCAGCATTTT.

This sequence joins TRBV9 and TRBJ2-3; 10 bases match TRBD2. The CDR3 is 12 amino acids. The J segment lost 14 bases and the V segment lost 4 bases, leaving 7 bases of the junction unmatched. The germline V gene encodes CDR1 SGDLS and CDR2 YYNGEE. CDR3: CASSSLAGEGYF. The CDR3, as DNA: TGTGCCAGCAGCTCCCTAGCGGGAGAGGGGTATTTT.

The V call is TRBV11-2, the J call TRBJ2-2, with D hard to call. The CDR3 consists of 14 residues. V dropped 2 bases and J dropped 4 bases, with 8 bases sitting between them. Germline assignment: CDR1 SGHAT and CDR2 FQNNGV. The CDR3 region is CASSLRPGTGELFF. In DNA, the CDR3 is TGTGCCAGCAGCTTAAGGCCCGGCACCGGGGAGCTGTTTTTT.

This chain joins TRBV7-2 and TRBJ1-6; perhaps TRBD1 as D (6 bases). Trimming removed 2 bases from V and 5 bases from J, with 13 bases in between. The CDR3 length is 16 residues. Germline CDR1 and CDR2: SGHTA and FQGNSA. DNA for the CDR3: TGTGCCAGCAGCTTAACAAGAGACAGGAATAATTCACCCCTCCACTTT. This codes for CASSLTRDRNNSPLHF.

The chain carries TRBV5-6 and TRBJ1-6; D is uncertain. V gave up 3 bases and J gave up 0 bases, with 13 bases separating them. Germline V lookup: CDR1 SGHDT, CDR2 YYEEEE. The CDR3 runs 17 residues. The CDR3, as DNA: TGTGCCAGCAGCTCGCGATTTCAGAGCTCCTATAATTCACCCCTCCACTTT. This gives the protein CASSSRFQSSYNSPLHF. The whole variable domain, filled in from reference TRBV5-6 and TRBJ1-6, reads DAGVTQSPTHLIKTRGQQVTLRCSPKSGHDTVSWYQQALGQGPQFIFQYYEEEERQRGNFPDRFSGHQFPNYSSELNVNALLLGDSALYLCASSSRFQSSYNSPLHFGNGTRLTVT.

Here the CDR3 DNA reads TGTGCCAGCAGCGAAAGGGCGAATGGCTACACCTTC. Protein: CASSERANGYTF. This chain links TRBV13 with TRBJ1-2; D is ambiguous. The CDR3 consists of 12 residues. Trimming took 5 bases from V and 6 from J, leaving 10 bases between them. The germline V gene encodes CDR1 PRHDT and CDR2 FYEKMQ (reference sequence).

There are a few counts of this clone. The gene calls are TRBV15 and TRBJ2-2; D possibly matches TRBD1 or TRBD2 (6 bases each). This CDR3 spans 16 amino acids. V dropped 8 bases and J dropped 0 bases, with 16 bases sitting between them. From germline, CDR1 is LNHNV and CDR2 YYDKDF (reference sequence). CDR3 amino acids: CATLPYGGSNTGELFF. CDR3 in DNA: TGTGCCACCCTCCCCTACGGGGGCTCGAACACCGGGGAGCTGTTTTTT.

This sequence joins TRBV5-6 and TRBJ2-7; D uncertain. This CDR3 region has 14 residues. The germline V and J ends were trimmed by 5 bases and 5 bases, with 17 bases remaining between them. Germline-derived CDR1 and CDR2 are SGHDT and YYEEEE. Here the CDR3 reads CASSTGRWSNEQYF. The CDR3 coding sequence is TGTGCCAGCAGTACCGGCAGGTGGTCCAACGAGCAGTACTTC.

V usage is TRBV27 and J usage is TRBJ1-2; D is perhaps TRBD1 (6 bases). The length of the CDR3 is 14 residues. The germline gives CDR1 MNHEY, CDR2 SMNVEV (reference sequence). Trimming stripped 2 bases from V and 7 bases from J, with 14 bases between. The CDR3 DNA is TGTGCCAGCAGTTTACGCCTACAGGGAGGTGGCTACACCTTC. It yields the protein CASSLRLQGGGYTF.

The DNA for the CDR3 is TGTGCCAGCAGCTCTGGACTATCAGAGACCCAGTACTTC. It codes for CASSSGLSETQYF. The V and J genes are TRBV5-4 and TRBJ2-5, with a weak D call TRBD2 (6 bases). The CDR3 has 13 amino acids. Germline CDR1 is SGHNT and CDR2 is YYREEE (reference sequence). The ends were cut back, 3 bases at V and 4 bases at J, with 10 bases in the middle.

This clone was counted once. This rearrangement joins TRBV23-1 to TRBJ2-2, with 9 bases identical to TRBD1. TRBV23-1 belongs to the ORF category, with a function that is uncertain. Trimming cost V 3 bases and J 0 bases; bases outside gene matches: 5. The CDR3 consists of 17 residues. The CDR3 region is CASSQGQGTSNTGELFF. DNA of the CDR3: TGCGCCAGCAGTCAGGGACAGGGCACATCGAACACCGGGGAGCTGTTTTTT.

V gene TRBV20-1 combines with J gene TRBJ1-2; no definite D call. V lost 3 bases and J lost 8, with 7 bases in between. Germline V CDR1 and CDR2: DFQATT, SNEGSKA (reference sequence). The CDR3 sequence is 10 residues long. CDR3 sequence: CSARAVGYTF. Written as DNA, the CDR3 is TGCAGTGCTAGGGCTGTGGGCTACACCTTC.

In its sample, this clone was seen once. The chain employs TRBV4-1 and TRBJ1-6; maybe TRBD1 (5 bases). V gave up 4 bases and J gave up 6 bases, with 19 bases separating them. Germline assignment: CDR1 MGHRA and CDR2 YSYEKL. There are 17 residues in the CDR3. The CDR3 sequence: CASSRDPTGLLNSPLHF. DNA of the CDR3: TGCGCCAGCAGCCGAGACCCCACGGGACTCCTTAATTCACCCCTCCACTTT.

DNA of the CDR3: TGTGCCAGCAGCCCGGGGGGACAGGGAATATATGGCTACACCTTC. It is translated as CASSPGGQGIYGYTF. This chain uses TRBV11-2 with TRBJ1-2; 9 bases align to TRBD1. Germline loops: CDR1 SGHAT, CDR2 FQNNGV. V was clipped by 5 bases and J by 5 bases; unmatched bases: 9. This CDR3 is 15 amino acids long.

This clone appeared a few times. Here the CDR3 reads CASSLEPSGGNIQYF. For the CDR3, the DNA is TGCGCCAGCAGCTTGGAACCTAGTGGAGGGAACATTCAGTACTTC. This chain links TRBV5-1 with TRBJ2-4; weak D call: TRBD2 (6 bases). The CDR3 has 15 amino acids. Germline CDR1 reads SGHRS; CDR2 reads YFSETQ. Trimming removed 0 bases from V and 7 bases from J, with 14 bases in between.

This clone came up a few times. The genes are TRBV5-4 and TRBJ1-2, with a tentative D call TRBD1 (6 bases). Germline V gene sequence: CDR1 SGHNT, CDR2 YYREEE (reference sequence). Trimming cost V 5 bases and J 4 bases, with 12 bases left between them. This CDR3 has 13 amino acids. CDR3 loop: CASRQDSLYGYTF. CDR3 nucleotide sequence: TGTGCCAGCAGACAGGACAGCCTCTATGGCTACACCTTC.

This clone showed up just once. CDR3 residues: CASSLASGRTYEQYF. The CDR3 bases are TGTGCCAGCAGCTTGGCCAGCGGGAGGACCTACGAGCAGTACTTC. The chain joins TRBV5-8 to TRBJ2-7; TRBD2 agrees at 9 bases. CDR1 and CDR2 (germline): SGHTS, YDEGEE. With 0 bases clipped from V and 2 bases from J, the junction kept 3 bases outside the gene matches. The CDR3 runs 15 residues.

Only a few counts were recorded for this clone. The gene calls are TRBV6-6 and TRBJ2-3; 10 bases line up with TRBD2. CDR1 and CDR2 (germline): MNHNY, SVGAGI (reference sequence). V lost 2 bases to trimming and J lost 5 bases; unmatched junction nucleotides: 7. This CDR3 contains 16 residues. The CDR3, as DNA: TGTGCCAGCAGTTACGACGCTAGCGGGGGTGTAGATACGCAGTATTTT. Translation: CASSYDASGGVDTQYF.